The T cell receptor beta chain described here comes from a study of graft-versus-host responses after intestinal transplantation. Across the study: Recipients had transplants, and these were multivisceral, liver-intestinal, or isolated intestinal. Anti-thymocyte globulin was used for induction in all recipients, who then took tacrolimus and steroids for roughly 3 years. The study's findings and limits: Peak circulating GvH clone levels were associated with early post-transplant HvG declines. Analysis identified GvH clones in recipient marrow, with some appearing first in ileum or blood.

Trimming took off 2 bases at V and 2 bases at J, with 14 bases between the two ends. Germline V gene lookup returns CDR1 MNHNS and CDR2 SASEGT. The CDR3 spans 16 residues. The authors plated roughly 200,000 CFSE-labeled responder cells with roughly 200,000 irradiated, violet-dye-labeled stimulator cells. Sequenced by immunoSEQ multiplex PCR; TCRdb stores in-frame clones only, minus some. In the table there are 3,500 to 4,000 clones, about 43% of which are singletons. Source: alloreactive CD8+ T cells from a mixed lymphocyte reaction culture, taken before transplantation. The sample's subset: CFSE-low proliferating T cells sorted from approximately 6-day pre-transplant mixed lymphocyte reaction (GvH or HvG direction). This clonotype was sampled from a human patient who was an organ donor for intestinal transplantation. The genes are TRBV6-1 and TRBJ2-3, with D possibly TRBD2 on 6 matching bases. The CDR3 nucleotides read TGTGCCAGCAGTGAAAACGCGGGATTCCCCACAGATACGCAGTATTTT. It yields the protein CASSENAGFPTDTQYF.